This T cell receptor (beta chain) appears in the sequencing data of a study of T cell changes during pregnancy in multiple sclerosis. After removal of 1 base from V and 6 bases from J, the junction contained 4 bases not matched to a gene. CDR1 is SGHVS and CDR2 is FNYEAQ in the germline V gene. The CDR3 has 15 amino acids. Data came from immunoSEQ multiplex PCR; TCRdb stores just in-frame clones and leaves some out. Altogether just under 20,000 clones are present, 80% to 90% being singletons, with the ten largest covering about 8%. The chain employs TRBV7-6 and TRBJ2-2; the match to TRBD2 covers 8 bases. This material consisted of CD8+ T cells from peripheral blood mononuclear cells, taken in the second trimester of pregnancy. This TCR derives from a female donor in good health, enrolled as a control in a pregnancy study. As DNA, the CDR3 is TGTGCCAGCAGCTTAGTTACGGGGGGGTCCGGGGAGCTGTTTTTT. Encoded protein: CASSLVTGGSGELFF.